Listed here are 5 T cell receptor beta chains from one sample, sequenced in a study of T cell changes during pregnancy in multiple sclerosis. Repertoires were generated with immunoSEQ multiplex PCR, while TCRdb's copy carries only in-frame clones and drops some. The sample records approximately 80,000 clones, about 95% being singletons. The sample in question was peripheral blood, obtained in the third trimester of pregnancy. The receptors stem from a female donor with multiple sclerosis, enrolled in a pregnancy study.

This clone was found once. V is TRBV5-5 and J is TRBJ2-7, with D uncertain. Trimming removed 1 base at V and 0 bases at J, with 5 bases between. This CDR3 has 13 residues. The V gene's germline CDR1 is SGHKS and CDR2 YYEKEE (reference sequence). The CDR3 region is CASSLYSSYEQYF. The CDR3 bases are TGTGCCAGCAGCTTGTACAGCTCCTACGAGCAGTACTTC. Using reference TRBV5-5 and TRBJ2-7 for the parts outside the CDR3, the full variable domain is DAGVTQSPTHLIKTRGQQVTLRCSPISGHKSVSWYQQVLGQGPQFIFQYYEKEERGRGNFPDRFSARQFPNYSSELNVNALLLGDSALYLCASSLYSSYEQYFGPGTRLTVT.

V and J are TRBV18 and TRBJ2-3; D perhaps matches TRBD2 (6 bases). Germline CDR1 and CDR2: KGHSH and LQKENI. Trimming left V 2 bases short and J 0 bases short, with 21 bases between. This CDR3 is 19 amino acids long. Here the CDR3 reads CASSPVSQGRGSSTDTQYF. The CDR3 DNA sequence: TGTGCCAGCTCACCAGTGTCTCAGGGACGGGGGAGTAGCACAGATACGCAGTATTTT.

The CDR3 loop is CASKIGEKPQHF. In DNA, the CDR3 is TGTGCCAGCAAGATAGGAGAGAAGCCCCAGCATTTT. The gene calls are TRBV7-2 and TRBJ1-5; D not resolved. The CDR3 is 12 residues long. In germline, CDR1 is SGHTA, CDR2 FQGNSA. Trimming shortened V by 7 bases and J by 8 bases, and 12 bases separated the two germline ends. Full variable domain (missing parts from reference TRBV7-2 and TRBJ1-5): GAGVSQSPSNKVTEKGKDVELRCDPISGHTALYWYRQSLGQGLEFLIYFQGNSAPDKSGLPSDRFSAERTGGSVSTLTIQRTQQEDSAVYLCASKIGEKPQHFGDGTRLSIL.

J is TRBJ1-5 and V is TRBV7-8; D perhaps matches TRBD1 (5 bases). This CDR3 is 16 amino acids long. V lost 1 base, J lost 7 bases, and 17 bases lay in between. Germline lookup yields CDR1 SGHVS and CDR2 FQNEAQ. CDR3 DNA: TGTGCCAGCAGCTTAGGAGAGGGGCGGGGGTTACAGCCCCAGCATTTT. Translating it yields CASSLGEGRGLQPQHF.

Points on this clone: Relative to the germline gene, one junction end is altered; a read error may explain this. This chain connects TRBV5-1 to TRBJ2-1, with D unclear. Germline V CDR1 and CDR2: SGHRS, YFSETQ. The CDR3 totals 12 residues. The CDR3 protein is CASRFEESEQFF. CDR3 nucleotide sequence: TGCGCCAGCCGCTTTGAGGAGTCTGAGCAGTTCTTC.